In its sample, the clone carrying this TCR beta chain was seen once. What it recognizes is unknown. The data are from a study of radiotherapy plus CTLA-4 blockade in lung cancer. About the study: In around 17% of patients, objective responses were seen; 25% to 40% had disease control. Study outcomes and limitations: Radiotherapy was combined with ipilimumab, and tumor-derived TCR clones then expanded in blood. Interferon-beta and early blood T cell clone dynamics reportedly predicted response best.

Libraries were prepared by immunoSEQ multiplex PCR; TCRdb keeps only in-frame clonotypes and omits some of them. The top ten clones hold around 24% of a sample with approximately 30,000 clones, about 81% of them seen once. Germline loops: CDR1 LNHDA, CDR2 SQIVND (reference sequence). With V trimmed by 7 bases and J by 2 bases, 2 bases remained unmatched. The CDR3 covers 13 residues. Sequences were derived from peripheral blood, sampled from a patient treated with radiotherapy plus ipilimumab. This clonotype was obtained from a human donor with non-small cell lung cancer that progressed on radiotherapy plus ipilimumab. This chain joins TRBV19 and TRBJ1-2; 9 positions match TRBD1. The CDR3, as DNA: TGTGCCAGTACCGGGACAGGGAACTATGGCTACACCTTC. Protein: CASTGTGNYGYTF. Filled out from reference TRBV19 and TRBJ1-2, the complete variable domain reads DGGITQSPKYLFRKEGQNVTLSCEQNLNHDAMYWYRQDPGQGLRLIYYSQIVNDFQKGDIAEGYSVSREKKESFPLTVTSAQKNPTAFYLCASTGTGNYGYTFGSGTRLTVV.